These 22 T cell receptor beta chains were all obtained from the same sample, sequenced in a study of blood T cell repertoires in COVID-19. Generated by immunoSEQ multiplex PCR, the TCRdb table keeps only in-frame clones and is missing some. The data contain about 250,000 clones, 80% to 90% of them seen just once; the ten biggest clones take up about 3%. Sequencing input: peripheral blood. Receptor source: a woman aged 25-40 years with active or convalescent COVID-19.

This chain connects TRBV11-2 to TRBJ2-1; D not certain. The CDR3 totals 16 residues. Germline V gene lookup returns CDR1 SGHAT and CDR2 FQNNGV. V was shortened by 1 base and J by 8 bases, with 18 bases between the two germline ends. The CDR3 is CASSLGVLGITDEQFF. CDR3 sequence (DNA): TGTGCCAGCAGCTTAGGGGTACTGGGCATTACCGATGAGCAGTTCTTC. The whole variable domain, remainder taken from reference TRBV11-2 and TRBJ2-1, is EAGVAQSPRYKIIEKRQSVAFWCNPISGHATLYWYQQILGQGPKLLIQFQNNGVVDDSQLPKDRFSAERLKGVDSTLKIQPAKLEDSAVYLCASSLGVLGITDEQFFGPGTRLTVL.

The chain combines TRBV5-1 with TRBJ1-4; 9 bases align to TRBD1. The CDR3 consists of 14 residues. Germline loops: CDR1 SGHRS, CDR2 YFSETQ. V shed 3 bases and J 8 bases; nucleotides not matched to a gene: 5. CDR3 protein: CASSWGTGLEKLFF. The CDR3 DNA sequence: TGCGCCAGCAGCTGGGGGACAGGGTTAGAAAAACTGTTTTTT.

The chain links TRBV4-3 to TRBJ2-5, with TRBD2 matching 9 bases. Unmatched junction bases numbered 13, after V lost 4 bases and J lost 1 base. Germline V CDR1 and CDR2: LGHNA, YSLEER. The CDR3 runs 18 residues. The CDR3 spells CASSPRYSAGGLQETQYF. CDR3 bases: TGCGCCAGCAGCCCAAGGTATTCAGCGGGGGGCCTCCAAGAGACCCAGTACTTC.

This sequence joins TRBV11-2 and TRBJ2-5; maybe TRBD1 (6 bases). V lost 4 bases and J lost 5, with 8 bases in between. CDR1 is SGHAT and CDR2 is FQNNGV in the germline V gene. The CDR3 totals 12 residues. The CDR3, as DNA: TGTGCCAGCAGCTACACAGGGGAGACCCAGTACTTC. The encoded protein is CASSYTGETQYF. The full variable domain, rest sourced from reference TRBV11-2 and TRBJ2-5, is EAGVAQSPRYKIIEKRQSVAFWCNPISGHATLYWYQQILGQGPKLLIQFQNNGVVDDSQLPKDRFSAERLKGVDSTLKIQPAKLEDSAVYLCASSYTGETQYFGPGTRLLVL.

Only one count was recorded for this clone. The chain uses TRBV28 and TRBJ2-5; D might be TRBD2 (5 bases). The V and J ends lost 3 bases and 14 bases respectively, with 16 bases between them. The CDR3 runs 12 residues. Looked up from germline, CDR1 is MDHEN and CDR2 is SYDVKM. This CDR3 reads CASSFGQKEGYF. The CDR3 bases are TGTGCCAGCAGTTTTGGCCAAAAAGAGGGATACTTC.

The rearrangement links TRBV19 to TRBJ1-1; 9 bases line up with TRBD1. V lost 5 bases, J lost 3 bases, and 4 bases stayed unmatched. This CDR3 is 14 amino acids long. The germline gives CDR1 LNHDA, CDR2 SQIVND (reference sequence). For the CDR3, the DNA is TGTGCCAGTAGTGTAGGACAGGGGTACACTGAAGCTTTCTTT. Protein product: CASSVGQGYTEAFF.

V is TRBV18 and J is TRBJ1-5; TRBD1 might be the D (6 bases). The CDR3 is 15 amino acids. Trimming removed 3 bases at V and 7 bases at J, with 16 bases between. CDR1 is KGHSH, CDR2 LQKENI, per germline. The CDR3: CASSPIDGRGQPQHF. The DNA of the CDR3 is TGTGCCAGCTCACCCATAGACGGAAGGGGGCAGCCCCAGCATTTT.

This chain links TRBV18 with TRBJ2-3; TRBD1 might be the D (6 bases). The V gene lost 1 base and the J gene lost 5 bases, with 10 bases spanning the gap. CDR3 length: 14 residues. Germline CDR1 and CDR2: KGHSH and LQKENI. CDR3 residues: CASSPRGLGDTQYF. The CDR3 coding sequence is TGTGCCAGCTCACCACGGGGGCTGGGAGATACGCAGTATTTT. The full variable domain, in which reference TRBV18 and TRBJ2-3 provide the parts outside the CDR3, is NAGVMQNPRHLVRRRGQEARLRCSPMKGHSHVYWYRQLPEEGLKFMVYLQKENIIDESGMPKERFSAEFPKEGPSILRIQQVVRGDSAAYFCASSPRGLGDTQYFGPGTRLTVL.

V usage is TRBV5-1 and J usage is TRBJ1-2; D not resolved. Germline V gene sequence: CDR1 SGHRS, CDR2 YFSETQ. V gave up 4 bases and J gave up 2 bases, with 12 bases separating them. This CDR3 is built from 14 residues. CDR3 sequence reads: CASSTDGENYGYTF. CDR3 coding DNA: TGCGCCAGCAGCACGGACGGGGAAAACTATGGCTACACCTTC.

The chain is built from TRBV2 and TRBJ2-1; TRBD2 is a possible D gene (7 bases). The CDR3 extends over 16 amino acids. The ends were cut back, 5 bases at V and 3 bases at J, with 17 bases in the middle. Germline assignment: CDR1 SNHLY and CDR2 FYNNEI. As DNA, the CDR3 is TGTGCCAGCAGTCTCCCGGGGGGCCCTAGCTACAATGAGCAGTTCTTC. This encodes CASSLPGGPSYNEQFF.

The chain recombines TRBV19 with TRBJ2-3, with D possibly matching TRBD1 (5 bases). The V and J ends lost 0 bases and 6 bases respectively, with 10 bases between them. Looked up from germline, CDR1 is LNHDA and CDR2 is SQIVND (reference sequence). CDR3 size: 14 residues. CDR3 DNA: TGTGCCAGTAGTATAGATTCAGGGTCGGATACGCAGTATTTT. This sequence encodes CASSIDSGSDTQYF.

V gene TRBV5-6 combines with J gene TRBJ1-3; D remains unclear. V shed 3 bases and J shed 0 bases, with 19 bases lying between them. The CDR3 length is 18 residues. The germline CDR1 and CDR2 sequences are SGHDT and YYEEEE. The CDR3 DNA reads as TGTGCCAGCAGCTCCCTTTCCGGAGCTGCTTACTCTGGAAACACCATATATTTT. Translating it yields CASSSLSGAAYSGNTIYF.

The chain uses TRBV28 and TRBJ2-3; D remains ambiguous. The V and J ends lost 11 bases and 3 bases respectively, with 6 bases between them. This CDR3 contains 10 residues. Germline V gene data show CDR1 as MDHEN and CDR2 as SYDVKM. CDR3 DNA sequence: TGTGCCGCACGGACAGATACGCAGTATTTT. Protein product: CAARTDTQYF.

The chain uses TRBV9 and TRBJ2-2, with TRBD2 matching 11 bases. The junction had 9 bases not matched to a gene; V was cut back by 3 bases and J by 5 bases. Germline loops: CDR1 SGDLS, CDR2 YYNGEE. The CDR3 is 17 amino acids. In DNA, the CDR3 is TGTGCCAGCAGCGCACATACTAGCGGGGGAAGGACCGGGGAGCTGTTTTTT. The encoded protein is CASSAHTSGGRTGELFF.

The gene calls are TRBV11-3 and TRBJ2-1; no definite D call. This CDR3 comprises 13 residues. The germline V gene has CDR1 SGHNT and CDR2 YENEEA. Trimming took 0 bases from V and 8 from J, leaving 8 bases between them. CDR3 DNA: TGTGCCAGCAGCTTAGAAATGGGCGATGAGCAGTTCTTC. This codes for CASSLEMGDEQFF.

This chain links TRBV2 with TRBJ2-5; D possibly corresponds to TRBD2 (6 bases). The CDR3 is made up of 14 amino acids. V lost 2 bases, J lost 5 bases, and 12 bases lay in between. Per germline, CDR1 SNHLY and CDR2 FYNNEI. The CDR3 here is CASSERLAKETQYF. The CDR3 DNA reads as TGTGCCAGCAGTGAACGGCTAGCGAAGGAGACCCAGTACTTC.

This chain connects TRBV28 to TRBJ1-1, with D hard to call. CDR3 length: 17 residues. Germline assignment: CDR1 MDHEN and CDR2 SYDVKM. V was pared by 1 base and J by 1 base, with 16 bases between. CDR3 coding DNA: TGTGCCAGCAGTTTATTCGCCCAGGTGTACAAGAACACTGAAGCTTTCTTT. As protein: CASSLFAQVYKNTEAFF.

V is TRBV24-1 and J is TRBJ2-1, with 13 positions matching TRBD2. The CDR3 extends over 16 amino acids. The V segment lost 3 bases and the J segment 5 bases; nucleotides outside the gene matches: 3. Germline V CDR1 and CDR2: KGHDR, SFDVKD. For the CDR3, the DNA is TGTGCCACCAGTGATCTGACTAGCGGGGGGCACAATGAGCAGTTCTTC. Protein: CATSDLTSGGHNEQFF.

The CDR3 region is CASSFPGVEVEQYF. CDR3 coding DNA: TGTGCCAGCAGCTTCCCAGGGGTTGAGGTCGAGCAGTACTTC. The chain is built from TRBV7-2 and TRBJ2-7, with D maybe TRBD1 (6 bases). V was cut by 3 bases and J by 6 bases, with 15 bases left in between. The CDR3 length is 14 residues. Germline CDR1 reads SGHTA; CDR2 reads FQGNSA.

The table lists this clone with a count of one. This chain connects TRBV28 to TRBJ2-7, with D perhaps TRBD2 (6 bases). The CDR3 has 12 residues. V was clipped by 6 bases and J by 7 bases, with 13 bases between them. Germline values: CDR1 MDHEN, CDR2 SYDVKM. The CDR3: CASRSGTVEQYF. The CDR3 nucleotides read TGTGCCAGCAGATCAGGGACTGTAGAGCAGTACTTC.

The chain has TRBV5-4 and TRBJ2-5, with 9 bases identical to TRBD1. CDR1 SGHNT and CDR2 YYREEE come from the germline V gene (reference sequence). The trim removed 3 bases at V and 4 bases at J, leaving 7 bases unmatched. This CDR3 has 15 amino acids. This chain's CDR3 is CASSSTGGFRETQYF. The DNA for the CDR3 is TGTGCCAGCAGCTCGACAGGGGGGTTTCGAGAGACCCAGTACTTC. Full variable domain (missing parts from reference TRBV5-4 and TRBJ2-5): ETGVTQSPTHLIKTRGQQVTLRCSSQSGHNTVSWYQQALGQGPQFIFQYYREEENGRGNFPPRFSGLQFPNYSSELNVNALELDDSALYLCASSSTGGFRETQYFGPGTRLLVL.

This clone was counted only a few times. V usage is TRBV19 and J usage is TRBJ1-1; 8 nucleotides match TRBD1. J was trimmed by 3 bases and V by 5 bases; bases with no gene match: 5. Germline-derived CDR1 and CDR2 are LNHDA and SQIVND (reference sequence). The CDR3 contains 14 residues. CDR3: CASSHRGIDTEAFF. CDR3 coding DNA: TGTGCCAGTAGTCACAGGGGGATAGACACTGAAGCTTTCTTT.